The sample holds a few counts of the clone carrying this T cell receptor (beta chain). Its cognate antigen is unknown. The V and J ends lost 1 base and 3 bases respectively, with 16 bases between them. There are 17 residues in the CDR3. The data derive from a study of blood T cells in healthy people across ages. Study-wide results and caveats: Lack of knowledge of donor CMV status possibly confounded expanded clonotype changes.

A sample-barcoded 5' primer and a J-beta primer mix were used in a second PCR of about 7 to 12 cycles. TCRdb fed the 5' RACE reads into MiXCR, producing one record per CDR3 protein. The table records about 590,000 distinct CDR3 sequences, roughly 30% of them present only once. The clonotype was recovered from a woman older than 75 in good health. The rearrangement uses TRBV12-3 or TRBV12-4 and TRBJ1-3; D may be TRBD1 (6 bases). Input material: blood. The CDR3 DNA reads TGTGCCAGCAGTTTAGTAGGGGGGCAAAGATATGGAAACACCATATATTTT. Amino acids: CASSLVGGQRYGNTIYF.